This T cell receptor (beta chain) was identified in a study of cytomegalovirus exposure and HLA in healthy donors. Healthy bone marrow donors made up the donor group. As concerns this clone: The antigen remains undetermined.

The study ran its PCR with 60 Vbeta and 13 Jbeta primers. The data were produced by immunoSEQ multiplex PCR, yet TCRdb's version contains in-frame clones alone and is incomplete. The table shows around 150,000 clones, with approximately 86% occurring only once. Study-level findings and limits: A later analysis associated some 16,000 TCR beta sequences with HLA alleles at a 0.05 false discovery rate.

V shed 4 bases and J 6 bases; nucleotides not matched to a gene: 5. Germline CDR1 and CDR2: LNHDA and SQIVND (reference sequence). The CDR3 spans 15 residues. The rearrangement links TRBV19 to TRBJ2-3; 12 positions match TRBD2. The sequenced sample was PBMCs. The TCR comes from a woman aged 35 to 49 in good health and CMV-seronegative. The CDR3 DNA reads TGTGCCAGTAGTAAGACTAGCGGGAGAGGGGATACGCAGTATTTT. Its translation is CASSKTSGRGDTQYF.